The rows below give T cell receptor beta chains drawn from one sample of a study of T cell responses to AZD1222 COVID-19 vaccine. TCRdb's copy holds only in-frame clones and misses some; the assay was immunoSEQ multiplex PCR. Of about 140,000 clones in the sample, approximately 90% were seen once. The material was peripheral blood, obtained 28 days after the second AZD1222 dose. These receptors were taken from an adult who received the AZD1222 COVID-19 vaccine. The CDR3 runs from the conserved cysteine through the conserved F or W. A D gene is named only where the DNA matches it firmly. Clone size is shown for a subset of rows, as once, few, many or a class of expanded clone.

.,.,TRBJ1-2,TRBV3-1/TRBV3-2,CASTPDSNYGYTF,TGTGCCAGCACCCCAGACAGTAACTATGGCTACACCTTC
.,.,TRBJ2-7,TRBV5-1,CASSPGSTLEYEQYF,TGCGCCAGCAGCCCCGGCAGTACCCTAGAATACGAGCAGTACTTC
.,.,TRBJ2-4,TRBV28,CASRYRGGGIQYF,TGTGCCAGCAGATACAGGGGAGGGGGCATTCAGTACTTC
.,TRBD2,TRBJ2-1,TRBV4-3,CASSPYGGGYNEQFF,TGCGCCAGCAGCCCTTATGGGGGGGGGTACAATGAGCAGTTCTTC
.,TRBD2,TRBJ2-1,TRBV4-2,CASSHARGPGLAGESYNEQFF,TGTGCCAGCAGCCACGCCCGAGGGCCGGGACTAGCGGGAGAATCCTACAATGAGCAGTTCTTC
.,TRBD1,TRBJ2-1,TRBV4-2,CASSQRTGGARSYNEQFF,TGTGCCAGCAGCCAACGTACAGGGGGTGCTCGCTCCTACAATGAGCAGTTCTTC
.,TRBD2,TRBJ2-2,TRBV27,CASSFSLAGGPNTGELFF,TGTGCCAGCAGTTTTTCGCTAGCGGGAGGGCCGAACACCGGGGAGCTGTTTTTT
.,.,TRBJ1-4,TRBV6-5,CASSFDRSNEKLFF,TGTGCCAGCAGTTTCGACAGAAGTAATGAAAAACTGTTTTTT
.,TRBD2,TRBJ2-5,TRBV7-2,CASSFAGEETQYF,TGTGCCAGCAGCTTCGCGGGAGAGGAGACCCAGTACTTC
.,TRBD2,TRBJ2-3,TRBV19,CASSILKGTRGSADTQYF,TGTGCCAGTAGTATCCTCAAGGGGACTAGAGGTTCGGCAGATACGCAGTATTTT
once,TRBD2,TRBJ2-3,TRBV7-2,CASSSLTSVTDTQYF,TGTGCCAGCAGCTCCCTGACTAGCGTCACAGATACGCAGTATTTT
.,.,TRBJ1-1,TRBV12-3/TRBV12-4,CASSFGGTEAFF,TGTGCCAGCAGTTTTGGAGGGACTGAAGCTTTCTTT
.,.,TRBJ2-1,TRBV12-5,CASGFRLAYNEQFF,TGTGCTAGTGGATTCAGACTAGCCTACAATGAGCAGTTCTTC
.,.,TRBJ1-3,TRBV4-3,CASSQESGWPSGNTIYF,TGCGCCAGCAGCCAAGAAAGCGGGTGGCCCTCTGGAAACACCATATATTTT
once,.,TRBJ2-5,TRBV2,CASSDRRGETQYF,TGTGCCAGCAGTGATCGCAGGGGTGAGACCCAGTACTTC
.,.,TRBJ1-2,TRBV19,CASSIDPPPGLYGYTF,TGTGCCAGTAGTATAGATCCCCCACCAGGGTTATATGGCTACACCTTC
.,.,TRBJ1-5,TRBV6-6,CASRYDRVQPQHF,TGTGCCAGCAGATATGACAGAGTTCAGCCCCAGCATTTT
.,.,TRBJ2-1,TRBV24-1,CATSDLRQPEQFF,TGTGCCACCAGTGATCTCCGCCAGCCTGAGCAGTTCTTC
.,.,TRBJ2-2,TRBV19,CASSLRRQALNTGELFF,TGTGCCAGTAGCCTACGGCGACAGGCCCTAAACACCGGGGAGCTGTTTTTT
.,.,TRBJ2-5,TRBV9,CASSALQETQYF,TGTGCCAGCAGCGCCCTCCAAGAGACCCAGTACTTC
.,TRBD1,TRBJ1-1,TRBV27,CASSRYRGTEAFF,TGTGCCAGCAGTAGGTACAGGGGCACTGAAGCTTTCTTT
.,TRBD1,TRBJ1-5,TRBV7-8,CASSLAGRQGSNQPQHF,TGTGCCAGCAGCTTAGCGGGGAGACAGGGTAGCAATCAGCCCCAGCATTTT
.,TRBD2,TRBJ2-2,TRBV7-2,CASSLRTSWTGELFF,TGTGCCAGCAGCTTAAGGACTAGCTGGACCGGGGAGCTGTTTTTT
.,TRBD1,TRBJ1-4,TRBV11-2,CASSLTGSRLLEKLFF,TGTGCCAGCAGCTTGACAGGGTCTCGCCTCCTTGAAAAACTGTTTTTT
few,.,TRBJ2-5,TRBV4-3,CASSQDTSRETQYF,TGCGCCAGCAGCCAAGATACCAGCCGGGAGACCCAGTACTTC
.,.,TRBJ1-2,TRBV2,CASSPVSGEGYGYTF,TGTGCCAGCAGCCCCGTCTCGGGAGAGGGCTATGGCTACACCTTC
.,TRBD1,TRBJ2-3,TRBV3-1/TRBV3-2,CASTRARQGTDTQYF,TGTGCCAGCACGAGGGCCAGACAGGGGACAGATACGCAGTATTTT
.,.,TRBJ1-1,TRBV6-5,CASSYSNAANTEAFF,TGTGCCAGCAGTTACTCGAACGCGGCGAACACTGAAGCTTTCTTT